Sequencing of this TCR beta chain was carried out in a study of CD8+ T cells in alopecia areata. Study summary: Twice a day, 5 to 10 mg of oral tofacitinib was administered to treated patients.

The CDR3 sequence is 17 residues long. The ends lost 4 bases at V and 4 bases at J; junction bases unmatched: 11. Looked up from germline, CDR1 is LGHNA and CDR2 is YSLEER. RNA, once extracted, was reverse transcribed into cDNA for use as the sequencing template. Some clones are missing from TCRdb's copy, which holds only in-frame ones; the method was immunoSEQ multiplex PCR. The sample shows 40,000 to 45,000 clones, roughly 89% of them seen only once. Described treatment: oral pan-JAK inhibitor, 5-10 mg twice daily. The rearrangement links TRBV4-3 to TRBJ2-1; 9 bases map to TRBD2. This sequence originates from a human donor with alopecia areata. This specimen was CD8+ T cells sorted from blood, taken at week 24, from a patient treated with tofacitinib. CDR3 residues: CASSPDWAGGSYNEQFF. The CDR3 DNA reads as TGCGCCAGCAGCCCTGACTGGGCGGGGGGGTCTTACAATGAGCAGTTCTTC.